The sequence of this T cell receptor beta chain was determined in a study of Graves' ophthalmopathy and Graves' hyperthyroidism. RNA transcripts were the source from which TCR beta CDR3 regions were amplified. The first round was an RT-PCR with HTBI primers, and the second round was a multiplex PCR. TCRdb reprocessed the multiplex PCR reads with MiXCR, giving one entry per CDR3 protein. Here the sample spans 600,000 to 650,000 distinct CDR3 sequences, approximately 22% being singletons. The CDR3 is made up of 16 amino acids. Unmatched junction bases numbered 8, after V lost 1 base and J lost 1 base. Germline values: CDR1 GTSNPN, CDR2 SVGIG (reference sequence). Study findings and constraints: Appearing in blood as well were most expanded thyroid clonotypes above 0.001 frequency.

This clonotype was observed at least ten times. Its antigen is still unknown. Specimen: peripheral blood. The TCR comes from a woman aged 18-35 years with stable Graves' hyperthyroidism. Some clones in this sample may be carry-over from other donors' samples. This chain links TRBV30 with TRBJ1-1; 8 bases align to TRBD1. Here the CDR3 reads CAWSEGQGMANTEAFF. The DNA for the CDR3 is TGTGCCTGGAGTGAAGGACAGGGCATGGCGAACACTGAAGCTTTCTTT.